This T cell receptor (beta chain) was profiled in a study of cytomegalovirus exposure and HLA in healthy donors (dated by TCRdb to the late 2010s). In the study overall: According to an earlier analysis of several hundred of the donors, 150 million to 200 million T cells yielded 117 million unique TCR beta sequences and 276 Gb of sequence data. An early release that covered more than 550 HLA-typed donors contained approximately 290 gigabases of sequencing data and roughly 84 million unique TCR sequences. Of the 398 genotyped donors, approximately 82% fell in the genetic ancestry cluster associated with self-reported Caucasian donors. The study aimed to test whether signatures of past pathogen exposure could be identified by cataloging public T cell receptors. The study profiled the T cell repertoires of hundreds of subjects by immunosequencing and related them to cytomegalovirus serostatus. Along with the roughly 670-subject first cohort, a separate validation cohort of over a hundred different subjects was used. To predict cytomegalovirus infection status, the study brought together high-throughput TCR immunosequencing, statistical association of individual TCRs with disease status, and machine learning. A later analysis re-examined previously published TCR beta repertoires from over 500 donors and added high-resolution HLA genotyping to investigate patterns of TCR occurrence. Rather than drawing on any new phenotypic data, the later analysis identified candidate immune exposures from TCR beta sequences and the way those sequences occurred across donors. To decide whether each TCR beta V gene segment behaved as functional or pseudogenic, an earlier analysis of approximately 590 of the donors relied on high-throughput TCR beta sequencing. Alongside the repertoire data, information on donor age, sex, ethnicity and CMV serostatus was compiled. Genome-wide SNP genotypes for about 65% of the 666 donors were used in a later genetic analysis, which treated that subset as a discovery cohort. All discovery cohort repertoires had been generated on a single sequencing platform. Both class I and class II loci were covered by HLA typing, at four-digit resolution. The number of typed donors differed by locus: about 629-630 for A, B, C, DRB1 and DQB1; 500 to 550 for DQA1; some 610 for DPA1; and around 470 for DPB1. Four to six DR-DQ haplotypes were handled as single units for association and clustering, since linkage in the cohort was strong. Among about 370 genotyped donors of the cohort, an average of roughly 230,000 unique TCR beta nucleotide sequences was sequenced per donor, of which roughly 18% were non-productive. The full study reports these points: A later analysis associated about 16,000 TCR beta sequences with specific HLA alleles at a false discovery rate of 0.05. A further reported finding was that TCR beta sequences accurately predicted the HLA-A and HLA-B alleles for most subjects in the first cohort. According to a later genetic analysis, donors in an Asian-associated ancestry cluster had fewer N-insertions in productive TCRs than the roughly 670-donor mean. For the cohort, immune exposure information was limited to CMV serostatus. In a later genetic analysis, a missense DCLRE1C variant was associated with V-gene and J-gene trimming of TCR beta chains, and the association was replicated in an independent cohort. While some public TCRs were present in many individuals, most TCR sequences turned up only very rarely across donors. Broadly in line with IMGT annotations, most TCR beta V segments showed up in productive rearrangements about 87% or about 30% of the time in an earlier analysis of 587 of the donors. Most CMV-associated TCR beta chains appeared to be HLA-restricted in a later analysis, and the HLA associations seemed to be driven largely by CMV exposure. Because HLA typing was unavailable for some donors at each locus, only the typed subset was used in association tests. Presence/absence analyses assumed roughly uniform sequencing depth across donors, an assumption that may not hold. A few of the identified cytomegalovirus-associated TCR beta chains were confirmed in vitro to be specific for cytomegalovirus antigens. A cluster of highly shared sequence variants was judged likely to be a technical artifact of the sequencing pipeline. Some IMGT-functional V segments, including TRBV6-2 and TRBV6-3, could not be told apart with the 87-base-pair reads, so those segments were excluded. The cohort was sequenced for TCR beta chains only, and without alpha or paired-chain data the features that could be detected were limited. In a later analysis, HLA-associated TCR beta chains showed more clonal expansion and lower generation probabilities than non-associated chains that were equally common. According to a later analysis, TCR association rates differed among HLA loci, with DRB1 alleles showing the most associated TCRs and HLA-C alleles showing the fewest. A total of fewer than 200 TCR beta chains were listed by the study as associated with cytomegalovirus. Strong co-occurrence of HLA alleles, especially DR and DQ, made assigning TCR associations to individual alleles difficult. A later analysis reported that several top co-occurrence clusters appeared linked to parvovirus B19, influenza, CMV and Epstein-Barr virus. The earlier analysis of 450 to 700 of the donors excluded approximately 17 rarely observed V segments, including chromosome 9 orphons, because counts were too low. In both the original and validation cohorts, the classifier was reported to diagnose cytomegalovirus status with high specificity and sensitivity. The authors suggested that the approach could potentially be generalized to other disease states and immunological phenotypes. Correlated functional status among segregating V segments might reflect linkage disequilibrium, but an unknown experimental factor could not be ruled out.

Only a few counts were recorded for this clone. Its antigen specificity is not known. The record has no base qualities; no much larger clone is one base away. Trimming accounts for 6 bases at V and 6 bases at J, while the number of junction bases matched to no gene is 12. For CDR1 and CDR2, the germline V gene (reference sequence) lists MNHNY and SVGAGI. Including the terminal cysteine and phenylalanine, the CDR3 comprises 16 residues. Only the CDR3 part of the read is kept: 48 bases, read in frame from the first base. Receptor amplification or capture employed the immunoSEQ multiplex PCR assay. For the multiplex PCR, a mixture combining 60 forward primers for TCR Vbeta segments and 13 reverse primers for TCR Jbeta segments was used. The CDR3 region of rearranged TCR beta genes was amplified from genomic DNA by a multiplex PCR assay. Amplified TCR beta libraries were sequenced as 87-base-pair reads on the Illumina HiSeq System. On the authors' methods: A later analysis tallied some 79 million unique TCR beta chains across the 660 or so repertoires, and about 12 million of those chains were shared by two or more donors. To remove PCR and sequencing errors, raw reads were error-corrected and collapsed into unique sequences using a nearest-neighbor algorithm that merged closely related sequences. CDR3 sequences were aligned to IMGT reference sequences to assign V, D and J gene segments. Each retained sequence needed at least a six-nucleotide match to both a V gene segment and a J gene segment. A rearrangement counted as productive if the CDR3 had no stop codons and remained in frame with V and J, and every other rearrangement counted as non-productive. CDR3 was defined by IMGT convention, running from the second conserved V-encoded cysteine to the conserved J-encoded phenylalanine. The earlier analysis of 500 to 750 of the donors excluded any sequence lacking an unambiguous match to a single V gene segment. An earlier analysis of a few hundred of the donors called V segments functional above 56.7% productive rearrangements and segregating when the between-donor standard deviation exceeded 5%. A statistical classification framework was built for diagnosing cytomegalovirus status from the catalog of TCR beta chain sequences. In a later analysis, TCR nucleotide sequences were compared against IMGT/GENE-DB human TR gene sequences so that V and J genes could be assigned. A later analysis assigned CDR3 sequences and most-parsimonious VDJ recombination scenarios with the TCRdist pipeline. In a later analysis, every TCR beta chain was defined by the combination of its CDR3 amino acid sequence and its V-gene family, and reads without a unique V-gene family were dropped. A later analysis removed 592 highly shared, low-generation-probability nucleotide sequences to deal with suspected cross-contamination and a sequencing artifact. In a later analysis, a clonal expansion index for each public chain was calculated from normalized within-repertoire ranks of inferred template counts. In a later analysis, generation probabilities were computed using a VDJ recombination model fitted to out-of-frame rearrangements, and the results were checked against IGoR. Hypergeometric tests were used in a later analysis to score TCR-TCR, TCR-HLA and TCR-CMV co-occurrence, with a repertoire-size bias correction applied to the TCR pairs. A later analysis estimated false discovery rates by permuting HLA or CMV assignments 20 times. A later analysis grouped co-occurring TCRs with DBSCAN, adding TCRdist sequence similarity when clustering within HLA-allele-positive subsets. For co-occurrence clustering, repertoires with fewer than 30,000 or more than 120,000 public chains were excluded, along with five repertoires with anomalous nucleotide sharing. TCRdb provides this immuneACCESS table in a form limited to in-frame rearrangements. Some clones are lacking; in checked studies, under half of them reflect an unresolved V gene, and why the rest are absent is not known. The D gene and trimming were derived from the DNA, and the V and J assignments and clone size from that table. The sample table contains roughly 120,000 clones; only one count was recorded for approximately 8% of them. Around 6% of the sample rests with the top ten.

The cohort consisted of hundreds of healthy bone marrow donors. All cohort members were sampled while nominally healthy, although unrecorded immune exposures were likely present. The donor was CMV seropositive and belonged to the group of 250 to 350 seropositive cohort members. Each donor provided a peripheral blood sample, and peripheral blood mononuclear cells were used for TCR beta sequencing. The Qiagen DNeasy Blood Extraction Kit was used to extract genomic DNA from the blood cell samples. This clonotype originated in a woman aged 40 to 50 in good health and CMV-seropositive. The receptor chain draws on TRBV6-6 and TRBJ2-1; 9 bases in the middle match TRBD2. The specimen sequenced was PBMCs. The DNA sequence reads TGTGCCAGCAGCCCGCCGGGACTAGCCGCGGCCAATGAGCAGTTCTTC. It translates to CASSPPGLAAANEQFF.